This TCR beta chain was identified in a study of cytomegalovirus exposure and HLA in healthy donors. Study-level points and caveats: A missense variant in DCLRE1C was later tied to TCR beta V- and J-gene trimming.

Germline trimming cut 6 bases from V and 3 bases from J; bases unmatched to any gene: 15. The CDR3 has 16 residues. Germline CDR1 is SGDLS and CDR2 is YYNGEE. About this clone itself: The antigen remains unidentified.

The PCR had 60 Vbeta and 13 Jbeta primers. Sequencing was performed with immunoSEQ multiplex PCR; in TCRdb, only in-frame clones are kept and a portion is missing. The table shows approximately 90,000 clones, with roughly 70% occurring only once. The chain combines TRBV9 with TRBJ2-7; TRBD1 matches 7 bases. The sequence was collected from a man aged 40-49 years in good health and CMV-seronegative. The sequenced material came from PBMCs. The CDR3 reads CASTPRKTGPVYEQYF. The CDR3, as DNA: TGTGCCAGCACCCCTAGAAAGACAGGGCCCGTCTACGAGCAGTACTTC. The full variable domain, its missing parts supplied by reference TRBV9 and TRBJ2-7, is DSGVTQTPKHLITATGQRVTLRCSPRSGDLSVYWYQQSLDQGLQFLIQYYNGEERAKGNILERFSAQQFPDLHSELNLSSLELGDSALYFCASTPRKTGPVYEQYFGPGTRLTVT.